The source of this T cell receptor (beta chain) is a study of T cells in Graves' hyperthyroidism and ophthalmopathy. The CDR3 runs 13 residues. Trimming removed 6 bases from V and 5 bases from J, with 17 bases in between. Germline-derived CDR1 and CDR2 are DFQATT and SNEGSKA (reference sequence). There were TCR beta CDR3 regions amplified from RNA transcripts. The study used the HTBI primer set for a first-round RT-PCR of the TCR CDR3. TCRdb independently ran MiXCR on the multiplex PCR reads; one entry per CDR3 protein. The table records roughly 510,000 distinct CDR3 sequences, about 45% of them present only once. This clonotype was observed many times.

V usage is TRBV20-1 and J usage is TRBJ2-7; D is unresolved. The receptor was isolated from an adult woman with Graves' disease, either hyperthyroidism or ophthalmopathy (not recorded which). The source material was peripheral blood or thyroid tissue (not recorded which). CDR3 residues: CSASPLGNDEQYF. DNA for the CDR3: TGCAGTGCGAGTCCCTTAGGAAACGACGAGCAGTACTTC.